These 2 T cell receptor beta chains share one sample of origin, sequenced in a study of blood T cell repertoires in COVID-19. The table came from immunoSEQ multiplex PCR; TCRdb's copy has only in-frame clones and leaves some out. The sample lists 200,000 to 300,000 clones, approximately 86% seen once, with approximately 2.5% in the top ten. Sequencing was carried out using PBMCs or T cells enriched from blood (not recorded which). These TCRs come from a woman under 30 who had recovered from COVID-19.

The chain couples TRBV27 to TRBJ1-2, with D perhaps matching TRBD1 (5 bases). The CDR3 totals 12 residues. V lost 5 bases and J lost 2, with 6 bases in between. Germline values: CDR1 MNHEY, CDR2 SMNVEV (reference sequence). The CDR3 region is CASSPGNYGYTF. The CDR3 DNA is TGTGCCAGCAGTCCAGGGAACTATGGCTACACCTTC.

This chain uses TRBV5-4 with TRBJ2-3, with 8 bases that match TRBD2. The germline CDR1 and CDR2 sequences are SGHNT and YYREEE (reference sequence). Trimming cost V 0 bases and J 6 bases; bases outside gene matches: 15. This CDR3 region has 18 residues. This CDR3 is CASSLEGSGSASMDTQYF. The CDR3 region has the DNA TGTGCCAGCAGCTTGGAGGGCAGCGGGAGCGCTTCAATGGATACGCAGTATTTT.